The 6 T cell receptor beta chains below all came from one sample that was sequenced in a study of blood T cell repertoires in COVID-19. Clones were read by immunoSEQ multiplex PCR, and TCRdb kept only the in-frame ones, dropping some. The sample has 300,000 to 400,000 clones, 88% seen once. Sequences were obtained from PBMCs or T cells enriched from blood (not recorded which). The receptors originated from a woman aged 25 to 39 with acute COVID-19.

V is TRBV4-3 and J is TRBJ1-1; perhaps TRBD1 as D (6 bases). Germline V lookup: CDR1 LGHNA, CDR2 YSLEER. The ends were cut back, 0 bases at V and 4 bases at J, with 12 bases in the middle. CDR3 length: 15 amino acids. CDR3 region: CASSQDSGQFTEAFF. CDR3 bases: TGCGCCAGCAGCCAAGATTCAGGACAGTTCACTGAAGCTTTCTTT.

Here the CDR3 DNA reads TGTGCCAGCAGCTTCACTAGCGGGGGGGCGCCCAGCTCCTACAATGAGCAGTTCTTC. Amino acids: CASSFTSGGAPSSYNEQFF. The chain uses TRBV7-2 and TRBJ2-1, with TRBD2 identical over 13 bases. The CDR3 sequence is 19 residues long. V lost 3 bases to trimming and J lost 0 bases; unmatched junction nucleotides: 8. Germline lookup yields CDR1 SGHTA and CDR2 FQGNSA.

The gene calls are TRBV4-1 and TRBJ2-1, with D possibly TRBD1 on 6 matching bases. CDR1 and CDR2 from the germline V gene are MGHRA and YSYEKL. This CDR3 is built from 14 residues. Trimming shortened V by 0 bases and J by 6 bases, and 9 bases separated the two germline ends. CDR3 in DNA: TGCGCCAGCAGCCAAGATTCAGGGGTCAATGAGCAGTTCTTC. It translates to CASSQDSGVNEQFF.

J is TRBJ2-7 and V is TRBV6-1, with a weak D call TRBD1 (6 bases). Germline V gene data show CDR1 as MNHNS and CDR2 as SASEGT. The CDR3 runs 16 residues. Trimming took 4 bases from V and 5 from J, leaving 21 bases between them. The CDR3 DNA sequence: TGTGCCAGCAGTGTCCCGGAGAGGGGGTTTGACGACGAGCAGTACTTC. It codes for CASSVPERGFDDEQYF.

The chain has TRBV2 and TRBJ1-5; the D is unclear. The CDR3 is 15 amino acids. Germline-derived CDR1 and CDR2 are SNHLY and FYNNEI. Trimming stripped 3 bases from V and 1 base from J, with 10 bases between. CDR3 bases: TGTGCCAGCAGTGAGGTCAGTTCGAGCAATCAGCCCCAGCATTTT. Its protein is CASSEVSSSNQPQHF.

This chain uses TRBV10-1 with TRBJ2-2; TRBD1 matches at 10 bases. The germline gives CDR1 WNHNN, CDR2 SYGVQD (reference sequence). V gave up 0 bases and J gave up 4 bases; unmatched junction bases: 2. The length of the CDR3 is 16 residues. CDR3 coding DNA: TGCGCCAGCAGTGAGTCTAGGACAGGGGGCACCGGGGAGCTGTTTTTT. Translation: CASSESRTGGTGELFF.